Listed below are T cell receptor beta chains from one sample, sequenced in a study of OX40 agonist ivuxolimab in advanced cancers. Method: immunoSEQ multiplex PCR; TCRdb's copy keeps in-frame clones and lacks some. The sample records roughly 54,000 clones, roughly 86% being singletons. The sequencing here drew on CD4+ or CD8+ T cells sorted from blood, taken in a trial of the OX40 agonist ivuxolimab. These receptor sequences come from an adult with an advanced solid tumor such as melanoma, head and neck, liver or kidney cancer. The CDR3 runs from the conserved cysteine through the conserved F or W. A D gene is named only where the DNA matches it firmly. Clone size is stated in some rows and not others, as once, few, many or a class when expanded.

clone size,D gene,V gene,J gene,CDR3 DNA,CDR3 protein
once,NA,TRBV10-3,TRBJ2-3,TGTGCCTCTTCTCAGCGTGATGCAGATACGCAGTATTTT,CASSQRDADTQYF
NA,NA,TRBV11-2,TRBJ2-2,TGTGCCAGCAGCTTAGATTTTGCCGGGGAGCTGTTTTTT,CASSLDFAGELFF
NA,TRBD1,TRBV30,TRBJ1-6,TGTGCCTGGAGCCCAACCGGGACAGGTTATTATAATTCACCCCTCCACTTT,CAWSPTGTGYYNSPLHF
NA,NA,TRBV28,TRBJ1-1,TGTGCCAGCAGTTTCGGTGCGTGGGGGGGACCAAACACTGAAGCTTTCTTT,CASSFGAWGGPNTEAFF
NA,NA,TRBV2,TRBJ2-4,TGTGCCAGCAGTGAAGCAGGCGACAGTCAGTACTTC,CASSEAGDSQYF
NA,NA,TRBV9,TRBJ2-1,TGTGCCAGCAGCGCCCGAGGTGAGCAGTTCTTC,CASSARGEQFF
few,NA,TRBV5-4,TRBJ1-2,TGTGCCAGCAGCTTGGCAGATAGTCACTATGGCTACACCTTC,CASSLADSHYGYTF
once,TRBD1,TRBV2,TRBJ1-4,TGTGCCTGGGACAGCGGTGAAAAACTGTTTTTT,CAWDSGEKLFF
NA,TRBD1,TRBV5-1,TRBJ1-5,TGCGCCAGCAGCTTGGTGTCAGGGGGAGGACAGCCCCAGCATTTT,CASSLVSGGGQPQHF
NA,TRBD2,TRBV10-2,TRBJ2-2,TGCGCCAGCAGTGGTAATAGCGGGATAACCGGGGAGCTGTTTTTT,CASSGNSGITGELFF
NA,TRBD2,TRBV11-2,TRBJ2-2,TGTGCCAGCAGCTTAGGCCGACTAGCGGGAAGGCGGGCCGCCGGGGAGCTGTTTTTT,CASSLGRLAGRRAAGELFF
NA,NA,TRBV13,TRBJ1-1,TGTGCCAGCAGCTTTGAGAGAGGGAACACTGAAGCTTTCTTT,CASSFERGNTEAFF
NA,TRBD1,TRBV25-1,TRBJ1-2,TGTGCCAGCAGTGCACGCGGGACAGTCTATGGCTACACCTTC,CASSARGTVYGYTF
NA,TRBD2,TRBV19,TRBJ2-3,TGTGCCAGTAGTATTAGCGGGAGCACAGATACGCAGTATTTT,CASSISGSTDTQYF
NA,NA,TRBV19,TRBJ1-1,TGTGCCAGTACCGTCTGGGGTGAAGCTTTCTTT,CASTVWGEAFF
NA,NA,TRBV2,TRBJ2-6,TGTGCCAGCACCGAAGGAGTGTTCTCTGGGGCCAACGTCCTGACTTTC,CASTEGVFSGANVLTF
NA,TRBD2,TRBV19,TRBJ2-3,TGTGCCAGTAGTACTTCTAGCGGGGGCACAGATACGCAGTATTTT,CASSTSSGGTDTQYF
NA,NA,TRBV6-5,TRBJ1-5,TGTGCCAGCAGTGAAGAGGGAGGGGTCCAGCCCCAGCATTTT,CASSEEGGVQPQHF
NA,NA,TRBV11-3,TRBJ2-2,TGTGCCAGCAGCTTAGGAGGAGCCGGAACCGGGGAGCTGTTTTTT,CASSLGGAGTGELFF
NA,NA,TRBV6-6,TRBJ1-1,TGTGCCAGCAGCTCACCTTGGGGGGAGAGGAACACTGAAGCTTTCTTT,CASSSPWGERNTEAFF
NA,NA,TRBV6-1,TRBJ2-1,TGTGCCAGCAGTGATCCCCCCCACAATGAGCAGTTCTTC,CASSDPPHNEQFF
NA,TRBD2,TRBV18,TRBJ2-1,TGTGCCAGCTCTCAACTAGCGGGAGGCACTAACTACAATGAGCAGTTCTTC,CASSQLAGGTNYNEQFF
NA,TRBD2,TRBV7-2,TRBJ2-3,TGTGCCAGCAGCCCACGGACTAGCGGGATAACAGATACGCAGTATTTT,CASSPRTSGITDTQYF
NA,TRBD1,TRBV6-5,TRBJ1-6,TGTGCCAGCAGTTACTCCCCGGACAGGGAAAATTCACCCCTCCACTTT,CASSYSPDRENSPLHF
NA,TRBD1,TRBV7-6,TRBJ2-7,TGTGCCAGCAGCTCACTCACCCCGACAGGGGGCCGCTACGAGCAGTACTTC,CASSSLTPTGGRYEQYF
medium-sized,NA,TRBV5-1,TRBJ2-7,TGCGCCAGCAGCTCCGGCTCCTACGAGCAGTACTTC,CASSSGSYEQYF
NA,NA,TRBV21-1,TRBJ2-5,TGTGCCAGCAGATGCCCCGGGACCCAGTACTTC,CASRCPGTQYF
NA,NA,TRBV2,TRBJ2-2,TGTGCCAGCAGTCGAGGACAGCCCAACACCGGGGAGCTGTTTTTT,CASSRGQPNTGELFF
NA,NA,TRBV4-1,TRBJ1-1,TGCGCCAGCAGCCAAGAAACAGATGACACTGAAGCTTTCTTT,CASSQETDDTEAFF
NA,TRBD2,TRBV5-1,TRBJ2-7,TGCGCCAGCAGCCCGTCTAGCGGGTACTCCTACGAGCAGTACTTC,CASSPSSGYSYEQYF
NA,NA,TRBV5-1,TRBJ1-5,TGCGCCAGCAGCTTGACAGGAGATAGCAATCAGCCCCAGCATTTT,CASSLTGDSNQPQHF
NA,TRBD1,TRBV25-1,TRBJ1-2,TGTGCCAGCCCGACCCCCAGGACAGGGTATGGCTACACCTTC,CASPTPRTGYGYTF
once,NA,TRBV7-8,TRBJ1-2,TGTGCCAGCAGCCCCCAGGACATGCCCTATGGCTACACCTTC,CASSPQDMPYGYTF
once,TRBD1,TRBV5-4,TRBJ2-3,TGTGCCAGCAGCCCACGGACAGGGGGCACGGGAGATACGCAGTATTTT,CASSPRTGGTGDTQYF
NA,NA,TRBV19,TRBJ2-7,TGTGCCAGTAGTATATCGGGGCTCCCCTACGAGCAGTACTTC,CASSISGLPYEQYF